The 20 T cell receptor beta chains reported below all come from one sample, sequenced in a study of molecular identifiers for immune sequencing clone quantification (dated by TCRdb to between 2017 and 2018). Library preparation used PCR. Sequencing instrument: Illumina HiSeq 4000. TCRdb itself trimmed the public reads at Q25 with fastp, ran MiXCR and retained productive beta chains. Every distinct CDR3 protein forms one entry, paired with its most common genes and DNA. Present in this sample are around 40,000 distinct CDR3 sequences, 15% to 20% of which were seen just once. Of the sample, approximately 1.1% falls within the top ten clones. The material sequenced was naive CD8+ T cells from blood, with Jurkat cell RNA spiked in. The cell subset or site label for this specimen denotes: FACS-sorted CD8+CD4-CCR7+CD45RA+ naive T cells. The receptors come from a human donor in good health. Some libraries in this study had Jurkat cell RNA spiked in.

This clonotype was detected a few times. The chain employs TRBV9 and TRBJ2-5; a weak D match, TRBD2 (6 bases). Trimming shortened V by 0 bases and J by 2 bases, and 8 bases separated the two germline ends. Germline CDR1 reads SGDLS; CDR2 reads YYNGEE. The CDR3 has 14 residues. The CDR3 region is CASSVAGEQETQYF. The CDR3 coding sequence is TGTGCCAGCAGCGTAGCGGGGGAGCAAGAGACCCAGTACTTC.

There are many counts of this clonotype. CDR3 protein: CASHRVRETQYF. For the CDR3, the DNA is TGTGCCAGCCACCGCGTGCGAGAGACCCAGTACTTC. The chain joins TRBV6-1 to TRBJ2-5, with D unclear. In germline, CDR1 is MNHNS, CDR2 SASEGT. Trimming left V 8 bases short and J 4 bases short, with 11 bases between. This CDR3 is 12 amino acids long.

The sample holds a few counts of this clonotype. This sequence may be a read error, since a much larger clone differs from it by one base. The V gene is TRBV12-3 or TRBV12-4, the J gene TRBJ2-3; D not certain. The V end lost 5 bases, the J end lost 3 bases, and 15 bases lay between the germline ends. This CDR3 contains 15 residues. The CDR3 nucleotides are TGTGCCAGCAGTCTCTTCCAGAGTTATACAGATACGCAGTATTTT. Protein: CASSLFQSYTDTQYF.

In this sample, this clonotype turned up many times. The chain uses TRBV6-5 and TRBJ2-3; the D call may be TRBD1 or TRBD2 (5 bases each). The CDR3 has 15 residues. Trimming left V 6 bases short and J 0 bases short, with 13 bases between. Germline V gene lookup returns CDR1 MNHEY and CDR2 SVGAGI. CDR3 amino acids: CASSLTGTSTDTQYF. The CDR3, as DNA: TGTGCCAGCAGCCTTACGGGGACGAGCACAGATACGCAGTATTTT.

In this sample, this clonotype turned up many times. J is TRBJ1-5 and V is TRBV6-2 or TRBV6-3; no reliable D call. CDR1 MNHEY and CDR2 SVGEGT come from the germline V gene. V gave up 2 bases and J gave up 8 bases, with 10 bases separating them. The CDR3 spans 13 residues. The CDR3 loop is CASSYQVWKPQHF. CDR3 nucleotides: TGTGCCAGCAGTTACCAGGTATGGAAGCCCCAGCATTTT.

This clonotype was observed at least ten times. The J gene is TRBJ2-3, the V gene TRBV6-2 or TRBV6-3; D remains ambiguous. Germline V CDR1 and CDR2: MNHEY, SVGEGT. This CDR3 has 11 amino acids. V lost 7 bases and J lost 3, with 5 bases in between. The CDR3 coding sequence is TGTGCCAGCAAAGGTACAGATACGCAGTATTTT. Translation gives CASKGTDTQYF.

This clonotype was recorded at least ten times. The rearrangement uses TRBV6-6 and TRBJ1-5; D is unclear. Germline values: CDR1 MNHNY, CDR2 SVGAGI (reference sequence). The CDR3 length is 13 residues. V lost 7 bases, J lost 1 base, and 8 bases lay in between. This CDR3 is CASKVDSNQPQHF. For the CDR3, the DNA is TGTGCCAGCAAGGTTGACAGCAATCAGCCCCAGCATTTT.

The rearrangement links TRBV4-1 to TRBJ1-1; D unresolved. Germline V lookup: CDR1 MGHRA, CDR2 YSYEKL. The CDR3 length is 15 residues. V lost 3 bases to trimming and J lost 2 bases, with 13 bases between them. CDR3 amino acids: CASSHESGINTEAFF. The DNA for the CDR3 is TGCGCCAGCAGCCATGAAAGCGGGATTAACACTGAAGCTTTCTTT.

The sample holds many counts of this clonotype. This chain connects TRBV6-2 or TRBV6-3 to TRBJ2-6, with no clear D. Trimming took 7 bases from V and 1 from J, leaving 11 bases between them. The germline CDR1 and CDR2 sequences are MNHEY and SVGEGT. CDR3 length: 15 residues. The CDR3 coding sequence is TGTGCCAGCACCCACTGGGTTTCTGGGGCCAACGTCCTGACTTTC. The encoded protein is CASTHWVSGANVLTF.

The sample holds many counts of this clonotype. V gene TRBV7-2 combines with J gene TRBJ2-3; 9 positions match TRBD2. This CDR3 is built from 17 residues. The V gene end was trimmed by 3 bases and the J gene end by 1 base; junction bases not matched to a gene: 8. Germline V lookup: CDR1 SGHTA, CDR2 FQGNSA. The CDR3: CASSFTAGGFRTDTQYF. For the CDR3, the DNA is TGTGCCAGCAGCTTCACAGCGGGAGGCTTCCGCACAGATACGCAGTATTTT.

The V call is TRBV5-1, the J call TRBJ2-2, with TRBD2 identical over 8 bases. Germline loops: CDR1 SGHRS, CDR2 YFSETQ. The ends lost 1 base at V and 4 bases at J; junction bases unmatched: 12. The CDR3 covers 18 residues. CDR3 residues: CASSLRSGGLRGTGELFF. CDR3 sequence (DNA): TGCGCCAGCAGCTTGCGGAGCGGGGGCCTGAGGGGCACCGGGGAGCTGTTTTTT.

This chain links TRBV4-3 with TRBJ2-1; 9 bases align to TRBD2. In germline, CDR1 is LGHNA, CDR2 YSLEER. The CDR3 has 15 amino acids. Unmatched junction bases numbered 5, after V lost 0 bases and J lost 8 bases. CDR3 in DNA: TGCGCCAGCAGCCAAGAGGCGGGAGGGACGTATGAGCAGTTCTTC. Its translation is CASSQEAGGTYEQFF.

Ten or more counts support this clonotype. This sequence joins TRBV27 and TRBJ1-1; no reliable D call. This CDR3 comprises 13 residues. Germline CDR1 is MNHEY and CDR2 is SMNVEV (reference sequence). Trimming removed 6 bases at V and 0 bases at J, with 8 bases between. CDR3 coding DNA: TGTGCCAGCAGCACAGATTTGAACACTGAAGCTTTCTTT. As protein: CASSTDLNTEAFF.

This clonotype was observed many times. This rearrangement joins TRBV12-5 to TRBJ1-1, with D unresolved. V was clipped by 6 bases and J by 1 base, with 6 bases between them. Germline values: CDR1 LGHNT, CDR2 FRNRAP. This CDR3 has 12 amino acids. CDR3 coding DNA: TGTGCTAGTGGCCTTTCGAACACTGAAGCTTTCTTT. It yields the protein CASGLSNTEAFF.

The chain recombines TRBV20-1 with TRBJ1-4; 10 bases map to TRBD1. The CDR3 extends over 16 amino acids. Germline assignment: CDR1 DFQATT and CDR2 SNEGSKA (reference sequence). V was pared by 6 bases and J by 2 bases, with 9 bases of the junction left unmatched. DNA of the CDR3: TGCAGTGCCACGGGACAGGGGATTGGGACTAATGAAAAACTGTTTTTT. This codes for CSATGQGIGTNEKLFF.

A word on this clonotype: This may come from a read error, since a much larger clone is one base off. This sequence joins TRBV5-4 and TRBJ2-2; either TRBD1 or TRBD2 may supply D (5 bases each). The CDR3 spans 12 residues. Germline values: CDR1 SGHNT, CDR2 YYREEE (reference sequence). CDR3 protein: CASSFGAGELSF. As DNA, the CDR3 is TGTGCCAGCAGCTTTGGGGCCGGGGAGCTGTCTTTT.

Of note for this clonotype: No DNA is shown, since the ends of the CDR3 on it are uncertain; the CDR3 is the one TCRdb lists. The chain uses TRBV7-5 and TRBJ1-1; the D segment call TRBD1 is taken from the table without a DNA check. TRBV7-5 has pseudogene status. The CDR3 is 18 residues long, counting both termini. CDR3 sequence reads: CISVPEAVGQDGHTEAFF.

This clonotype was detected many times. The chain carries TRBV11-2 and TRBJ1-3, with D maybe TRBD1 (6 bases). The CDR3 sequence is 18 residues long. The V gene's germline CDR1 is SGHAT and CDR2 FQNNGV. Trimming removed 0 bases from V and 9 bases from J, with 24 bases in between. The CDR3 bases are TGTGCCAGCAGCTTAGATCCCCCCTGGACAGTCCAAGGGGGCACCATATATTTT. It specifies CASSLDPPWTVQGGTIYF.

This clonotype was recorded many times. The V call is TRBV19, the J call TRBJ1-1; D might be TRBD1 (6 bases). V gave up 4 bases and J gave up 0 bases, with 18 bases separating them. The CDR3 runs 17 residues. From germline, CDR1 is LNHDA and CDR2 SQIVND (reference sequence). CDR3 bases: TGTGCCAGTAGTACCCTGGGGGGCTACGGTTTGAACACTGAAGCTTTCTTT. It yields the protein CASSTLGGYGLNTEAFF.

On this clonotype: A single base separates this from a much larger clone, so it may be a read error. The gene calls are TRBV7-9 and TRBJ2-4; TRBD2 agrees at 8 bases. CDR1 SEHNR and CDR2 FQNEAQ come from the germline V gene (reference sequence). The junction had 12 bases not matched to a gene; V was cut back by 8 bases and J by 6 bases. This CDR3 region has 15 residues. The CDR3 protein is CASSQAGGSTNIQYF. The CDR3 bases are TGTGCCAGCTCCCAGGCGGGAGGATCCACAAACATTCAGTACTTC.